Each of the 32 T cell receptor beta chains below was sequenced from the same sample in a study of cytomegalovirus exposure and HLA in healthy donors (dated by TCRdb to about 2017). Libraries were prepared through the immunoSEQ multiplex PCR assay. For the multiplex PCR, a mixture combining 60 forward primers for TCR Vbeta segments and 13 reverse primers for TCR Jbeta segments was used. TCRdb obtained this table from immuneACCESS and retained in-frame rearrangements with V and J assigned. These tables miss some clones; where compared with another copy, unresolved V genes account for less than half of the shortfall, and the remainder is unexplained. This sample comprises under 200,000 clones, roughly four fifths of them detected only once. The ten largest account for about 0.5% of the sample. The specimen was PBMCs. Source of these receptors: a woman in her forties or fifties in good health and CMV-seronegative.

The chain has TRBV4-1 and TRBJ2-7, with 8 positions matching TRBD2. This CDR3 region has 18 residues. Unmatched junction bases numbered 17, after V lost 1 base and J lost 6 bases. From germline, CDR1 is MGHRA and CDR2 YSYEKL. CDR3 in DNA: TGCGCCAGCAGCCAAGTACCCGAGGGTAGCGGGATTACGGGCGAGCAGTACTTC. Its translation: CASSQVPEGSGITGEQYF.

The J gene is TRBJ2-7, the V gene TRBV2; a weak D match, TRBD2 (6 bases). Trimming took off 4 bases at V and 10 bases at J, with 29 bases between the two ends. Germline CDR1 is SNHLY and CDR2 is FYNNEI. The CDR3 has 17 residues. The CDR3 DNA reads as TGTGCCAGCAGTGCTAGTACGGGGACTCTCAAACCCCTCCTCCAGTACTTC. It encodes CASSASTGTLKPLLQYF.

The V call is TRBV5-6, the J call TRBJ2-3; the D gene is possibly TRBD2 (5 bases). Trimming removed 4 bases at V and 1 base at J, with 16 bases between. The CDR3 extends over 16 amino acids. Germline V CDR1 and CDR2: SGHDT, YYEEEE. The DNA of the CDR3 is TGTGCCAGCAGCCCTATATCTACTAGGGGCACAGATACGCAGTATTTT. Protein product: CASSPISTRGTDTQYF.

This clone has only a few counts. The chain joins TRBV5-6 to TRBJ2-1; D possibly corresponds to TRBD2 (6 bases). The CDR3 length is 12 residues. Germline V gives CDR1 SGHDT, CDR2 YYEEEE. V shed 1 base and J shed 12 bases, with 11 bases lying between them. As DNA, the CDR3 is TGTGCCAGCAGCTTGTTGGGAGGAGGGCAGTTCTTC. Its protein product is CASSLLGGGQFF.

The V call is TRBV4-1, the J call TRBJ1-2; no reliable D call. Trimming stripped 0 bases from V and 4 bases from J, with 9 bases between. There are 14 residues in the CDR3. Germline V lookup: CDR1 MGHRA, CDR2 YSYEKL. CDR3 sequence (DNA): TGCGCCAGCAGCCAAGAAAATGGGCCCTATGGCTACACCTTC. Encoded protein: CASSQENGPYGYTF.

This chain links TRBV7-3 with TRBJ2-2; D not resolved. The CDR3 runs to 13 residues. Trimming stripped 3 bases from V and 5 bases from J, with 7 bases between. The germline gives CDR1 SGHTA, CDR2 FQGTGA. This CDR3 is CASSLKETGELFF. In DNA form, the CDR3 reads TGTGCCAGCAGCTTGAAGGAGACCGGGGAGCTGTTTTTT.

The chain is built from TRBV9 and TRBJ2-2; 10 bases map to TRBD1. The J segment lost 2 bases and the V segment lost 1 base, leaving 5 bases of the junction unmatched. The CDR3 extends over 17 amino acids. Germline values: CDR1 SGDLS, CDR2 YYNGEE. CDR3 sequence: CASSVTLTGGNTGELFF. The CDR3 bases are TGTGCCAGCAGCGTAACCTTGACAGGGGGCAACACCGGGGAGCTGTTTTTT. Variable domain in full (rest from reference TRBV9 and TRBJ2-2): DSGVTQTPKHLITATGQRVTLRCSPRSGDLSVYWYQQSLDQGLQFLIQYYNGEERAKGNILERFSAQQFPDLHSELNLSSLELGDSALYFCASSVTLTGGNTGELFFGEGSRLTVL.

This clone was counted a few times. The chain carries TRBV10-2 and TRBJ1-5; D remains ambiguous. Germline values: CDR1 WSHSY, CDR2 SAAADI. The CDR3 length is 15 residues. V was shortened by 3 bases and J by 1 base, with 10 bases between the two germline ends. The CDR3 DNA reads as TGCGCCAGCAGTGAAACTCCGGGGAGCAATCAGCCCCAGCATTTT. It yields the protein CASSETPGSNQPQHF.

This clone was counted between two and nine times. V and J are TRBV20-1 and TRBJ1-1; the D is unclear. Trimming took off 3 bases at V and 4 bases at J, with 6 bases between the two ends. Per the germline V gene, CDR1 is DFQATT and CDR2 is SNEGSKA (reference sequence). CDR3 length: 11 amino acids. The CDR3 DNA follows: TGCAGTGCTAGCCCCGGCACTGAAGCTTTCTTT. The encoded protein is CSASPGTEAFF.

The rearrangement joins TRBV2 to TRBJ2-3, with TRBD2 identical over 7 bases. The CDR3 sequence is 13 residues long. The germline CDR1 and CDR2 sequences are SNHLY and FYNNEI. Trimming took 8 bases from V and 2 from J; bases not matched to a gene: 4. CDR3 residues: CASGEGNTDTQYF. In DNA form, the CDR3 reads TGTGCCAGCGGGGAGGGGAACACAGATACGCAGTATTTT.

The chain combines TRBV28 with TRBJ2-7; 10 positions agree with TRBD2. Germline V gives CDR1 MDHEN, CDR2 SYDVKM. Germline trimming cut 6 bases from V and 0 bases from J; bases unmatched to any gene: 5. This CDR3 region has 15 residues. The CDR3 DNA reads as TGTGCCAGCAGGTTGACTAGCGGGTACTCCTACGAGCAGTACTTC. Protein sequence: CASRLTSGYSYEQYF.

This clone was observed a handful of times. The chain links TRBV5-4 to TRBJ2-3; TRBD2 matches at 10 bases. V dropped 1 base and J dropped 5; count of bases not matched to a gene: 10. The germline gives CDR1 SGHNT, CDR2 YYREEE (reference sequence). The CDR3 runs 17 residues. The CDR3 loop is CASSLRGASGSGDTQYF. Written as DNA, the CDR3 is TGTGCCAGCAGCTTGCGTGGGGCTAGCGGGAGTGGAGATACGCAGTATTTT.

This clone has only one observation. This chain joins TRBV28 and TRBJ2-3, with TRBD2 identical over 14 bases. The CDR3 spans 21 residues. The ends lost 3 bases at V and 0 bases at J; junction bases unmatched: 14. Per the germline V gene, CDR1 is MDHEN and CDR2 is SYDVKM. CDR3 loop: CASSFPARRTSGGSSTDTQYF. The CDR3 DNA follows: TGTGCCAGCAGTTTCCCCGCCCGGAGGACTAGCGGGGGGTCTAGCACAGATACGCAGTATTTT. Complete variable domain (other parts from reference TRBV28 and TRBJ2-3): DVKVTQSSRYLVKRTGEKVFLECVQDMDHENMFWYRQDPGLGLRLIYFSYDVKMKEKGDIPEGYSVSREKKERFSLILESASTNQTSMYLCASSFPARRTSGGSSTDTQYFGPGTRLTVL.

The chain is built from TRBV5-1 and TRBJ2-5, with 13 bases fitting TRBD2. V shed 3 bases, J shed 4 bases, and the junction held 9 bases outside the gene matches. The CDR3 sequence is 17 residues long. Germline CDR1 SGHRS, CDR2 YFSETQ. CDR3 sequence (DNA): TGCGCCAGCAGCTCAGGACTAGCGGGAGTTTTTGGAGAGACCCAGTACTTC. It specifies CASSSGLAGVFGETQYF.

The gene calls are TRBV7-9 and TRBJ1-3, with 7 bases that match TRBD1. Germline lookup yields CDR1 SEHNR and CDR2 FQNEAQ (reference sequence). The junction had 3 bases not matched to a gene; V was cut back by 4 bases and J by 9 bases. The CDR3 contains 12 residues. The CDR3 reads CASSWDSGTIYF. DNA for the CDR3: TGTGCCAGCAGCTGGGACAGCGGCACCATATATTTT.

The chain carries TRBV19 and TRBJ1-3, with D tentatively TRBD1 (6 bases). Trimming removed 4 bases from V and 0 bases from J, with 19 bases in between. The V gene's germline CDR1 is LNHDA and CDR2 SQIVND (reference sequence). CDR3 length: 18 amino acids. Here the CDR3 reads CASSNQLSRGSSGNTIYF. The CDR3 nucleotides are TGTGCCAGTAGTAATCAATTGAGCAGGGGCAGCTCTGGAAACACCATATATTTT.

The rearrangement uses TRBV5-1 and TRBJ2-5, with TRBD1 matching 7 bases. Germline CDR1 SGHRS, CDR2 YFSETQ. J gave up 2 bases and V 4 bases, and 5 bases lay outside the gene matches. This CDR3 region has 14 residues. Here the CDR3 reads CASSRDSHQETQYF. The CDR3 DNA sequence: TGCGCCAGCAGCAGGGACAGCCATCAAGAGACCCAGTACTTC. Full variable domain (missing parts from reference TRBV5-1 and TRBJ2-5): KAGVTQTPRYLIKTRGQQVTLSCSPISGHRSVSWYQQTPGQGLQFLFEYFSETQRNKGNFPGRFSGRQFSNSRSEMNVSTLELGDSALYLCASSRDSHQETQYFGPGTRLLVL.

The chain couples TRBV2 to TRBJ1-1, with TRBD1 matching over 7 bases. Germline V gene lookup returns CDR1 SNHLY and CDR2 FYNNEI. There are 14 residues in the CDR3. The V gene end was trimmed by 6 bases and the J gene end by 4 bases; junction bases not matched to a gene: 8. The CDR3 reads CASSGTQGVTEAFF. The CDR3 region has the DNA TGTGCCAGCAGCGGGACGCAGGGGGTCACTGAAGCTTTCTTT.

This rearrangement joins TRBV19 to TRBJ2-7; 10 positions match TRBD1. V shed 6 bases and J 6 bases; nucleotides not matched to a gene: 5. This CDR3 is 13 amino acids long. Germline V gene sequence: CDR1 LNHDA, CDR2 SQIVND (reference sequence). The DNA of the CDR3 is TGTGCCAGTAGCAGGGACAGGGGAGTCGAGCAGTACTTC. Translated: CASSRDRGVEQYF. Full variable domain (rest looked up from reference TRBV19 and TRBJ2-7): DGGITQSPKYLFRKEGQNVTLSCEQNLNHDAMYWYRQDPGQGLRLIYYSQIVNDFQKGDIAEGYSVSREKKESFPLTVTSAQKNPTAFYLCASSRDRGVEQYFGPGTRLTVT.

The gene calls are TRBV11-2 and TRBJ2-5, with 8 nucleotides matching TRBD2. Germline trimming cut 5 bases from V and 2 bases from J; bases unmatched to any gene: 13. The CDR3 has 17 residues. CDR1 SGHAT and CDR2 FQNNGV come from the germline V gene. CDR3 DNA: TGTGCCAGCAGCCTCCGCCCGGCTAGCGGGTGGCAAGAGACCCAGTACTTC. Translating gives CASSLRPASGWQETQYF.

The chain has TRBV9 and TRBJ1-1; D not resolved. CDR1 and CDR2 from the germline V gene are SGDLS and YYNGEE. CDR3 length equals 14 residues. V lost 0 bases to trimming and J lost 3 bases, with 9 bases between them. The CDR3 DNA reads TGTGCCAGCAGCGTAGGTATCTTGTACACTGAAGCTTTCTTT. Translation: CASSVGILYTEAFF.

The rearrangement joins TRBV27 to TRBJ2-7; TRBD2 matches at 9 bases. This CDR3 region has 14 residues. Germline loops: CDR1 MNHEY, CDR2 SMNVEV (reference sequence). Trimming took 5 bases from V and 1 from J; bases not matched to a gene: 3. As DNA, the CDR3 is TGTGCCAGCAGTGCGGGAGGGCCGTCCTACGAGCAGTACTTC. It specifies CASSAGGPSYEQYF.

The CDR3 DNA follows: TGTGCCAGCAGCTCCCGGGACAGAAATGAAAAACTGTTTTTT. This sequence encodes CASSSRDRNEKLFF. The rearrangement uses TRBV5-4 and TRBJ1-4; 7 positions match TRBD1. Losses at the gene ends were 3 bases for V and 5 bases for J; bases not matched to a gene: 4. The CDR3 totals 14 residues. Germline values: CDR1 SGHNT, CDR2 YYREEE (reference sequence).

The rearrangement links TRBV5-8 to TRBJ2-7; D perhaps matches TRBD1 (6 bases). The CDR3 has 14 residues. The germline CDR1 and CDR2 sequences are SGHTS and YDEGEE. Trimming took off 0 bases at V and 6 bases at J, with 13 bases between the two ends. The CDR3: CASSLEQGRSEQYF. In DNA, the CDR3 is TGTGCCAGCAGCTTGGAACAGGGTAGAAGCGAGCAGTACTTC.

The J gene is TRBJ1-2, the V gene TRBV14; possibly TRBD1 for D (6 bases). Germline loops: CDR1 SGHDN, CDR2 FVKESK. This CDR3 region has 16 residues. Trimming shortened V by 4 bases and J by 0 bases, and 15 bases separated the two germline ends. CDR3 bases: TGTGCCAGCAGCCGGGGGCGTGGAAAAGCTAACTATGGCTACACCTTC. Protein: CASSRGRGKANYGYTF.

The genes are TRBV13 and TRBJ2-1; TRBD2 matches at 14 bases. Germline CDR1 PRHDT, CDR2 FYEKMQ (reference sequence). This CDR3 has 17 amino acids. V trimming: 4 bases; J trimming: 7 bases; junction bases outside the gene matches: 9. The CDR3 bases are TGTGCCAGCAGCTCAACCGGGACTAGCGGGAGAAGGAATGAGCAGTTCTTC. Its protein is CASSSTGTSGRRNEQFF.

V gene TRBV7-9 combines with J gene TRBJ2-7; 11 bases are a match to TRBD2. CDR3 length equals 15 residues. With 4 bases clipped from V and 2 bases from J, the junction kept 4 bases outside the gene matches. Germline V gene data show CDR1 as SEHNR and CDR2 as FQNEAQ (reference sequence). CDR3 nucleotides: TGTGCCAGCAGCTCAATACTAGCGGGGGCCTACGAGCAGTACTTC. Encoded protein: CASSSILAGAYEQYF. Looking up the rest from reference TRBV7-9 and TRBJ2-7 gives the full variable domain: DTGVSQNPRHKITKRGQNVTFRCDPISEHNRLYWYRQTLGQGPEFLTYFQNEAQLEKSRLLSDRFSAERPKGSFSTLEIQRTEQGDSAMYLCASSSILAGAYEQYFGPGTRLTVT.

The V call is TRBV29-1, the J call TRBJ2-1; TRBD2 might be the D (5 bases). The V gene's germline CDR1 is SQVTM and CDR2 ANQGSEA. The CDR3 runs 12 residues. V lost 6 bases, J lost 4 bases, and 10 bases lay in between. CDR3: CSVRRLYNEQFF. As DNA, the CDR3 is TGCAGCGTCAGACGACTATACAATGAGCAGTTCTTC.

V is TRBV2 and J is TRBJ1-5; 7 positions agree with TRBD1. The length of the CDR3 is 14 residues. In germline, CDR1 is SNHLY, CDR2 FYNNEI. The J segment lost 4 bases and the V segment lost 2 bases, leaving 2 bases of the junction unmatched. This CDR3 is CASSEPRGNQPQHF. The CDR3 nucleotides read TGTGCCAGCAGTGAACCCAGGGGGAATCAGCCCCAGCATTTT.

CDR3 in amino acids: CASSLIRGYQPQHF. The CDR3 bases are TGTGCCAGCAGTTTGATCAGGGGCTATCAGCCCCAGCATTTT. The J gene is TRBJ1-5, the V gene TRBV27, with D maybe TRBD1 (6 bases). Per the germline V gene, CDR1 is MNHEY and CDR2 is SMNVEV (reference sequence). Trimming removed 3 bases from V and 5 bases from J, with 11 bases in between. This CDR3 is built from 14 residues.

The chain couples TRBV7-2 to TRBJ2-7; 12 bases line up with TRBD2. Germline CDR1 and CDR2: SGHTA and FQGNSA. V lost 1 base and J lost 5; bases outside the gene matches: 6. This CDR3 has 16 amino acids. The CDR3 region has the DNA TGTGCCAGCAGCTTAGTTGGACTAGCGGGGCTCGACGAGCAGTACTTC. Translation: CASSLVGLAGLDEQYF.

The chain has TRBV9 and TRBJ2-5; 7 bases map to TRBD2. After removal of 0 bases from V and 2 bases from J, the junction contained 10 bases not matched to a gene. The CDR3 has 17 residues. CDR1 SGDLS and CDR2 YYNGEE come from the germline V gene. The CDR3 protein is CASSVGSGRGGQETQYF. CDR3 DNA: TGTGCCAGCAGCGTAGGCTCTGGGAGGGGCGGGCAAGAGACCCAGTACTTC.